A selection of T cell receptor beta chains follows, all from one sample in a study of radiotherapy plus CTLA-4 blockade in lung cancer. Here immunoSEQ multiplex PCR was the method, and the copy in TCRdb shows in-frame clones only, minus some. This sample has 80,000 or so clones, with under 80% found just once. The material was peripheral blood, obtained from a patient treated with radiotherapy plus ipilimumab. These receptors were taken from a human donor with non-small cell lung cancer who had a partial response to radiotherapy plus ipilimumab. Some clones in this sample may be carry-over from other donors' samples. The CDR3 runs from the conserved cysteine through the conserved F or W. Fields, in order: J gene, D gene, V gene, clone size, CDR3 protein, CDR3 DNA. D genes are given only for firm matches. Where a row states a size, it is once, few, many or the class of an expanded clone; other rows omit it.

TRBJ1-1 | TRBD1 | TRBV19 | - | CASSIRTSPRDRGRNTEAFF | TGTGCCAGTAGTATCCGGACCTCACCTCGGGACAGGGGACGAAACACTGAAGCTTTCTTT
TRBJ2-7 | - | TRBV20-1 | - | CSARSNYEQYF | TGCAGTGCTAGGAGCAACTACGAGCAGTACTTC
TRBJ1-1 | TRBD1 | TRBV5-8 | - | CASSRDSNTEAFF | TGTGCCAGCAGCCGGGACAGTAACACTGAAGCTTTCTTT
TRBJ2-1 | TRBD2 | TRBV7-7 | - | CASSLSGLANNEQFF | TGTGCCAGCAGCTTATCGGGACTAGCCAACAATGAGCAGTTCTTC
TRBJ2-7 | - | TRBV14 | - | CASSISRGSEQYF | TGTGCCAGCAGTATCAGTCGGGGATCCGAGCAGTACTTC
TRBJ2-3 | TRBD2 | TRBV5-1 | - | CASSIRTSGFDTDTQYF | TGCGCCAGCAGCATTAGGACTAGCGGGTTCGACACAGATACGCAGTATTTT
TRBJ2-7 | - | TRBV6-1 | - | CASSLRHSPPYEQYF | TGTGCCAGCAGTTTAAGACACTCACCTCCCTACGAGCAGTACTTC
TRBJ2-7 | TRBD2 | TRBV13 | - | CASSIGTSSYEQYF | TGTGCCAGCAGCATCGGGACTAGCTCCTACGAGCAGTACTTC
TRBJ2-5 | TRBD1 | TRBV18 | - | CASSRGTGGPQETQYF | TGTGCCAGCTCGCGGGGGACAGGGGGACCTCAAGAGACCCAGTACTTC
TRBJ1-2 | - | TRBV9 | - | CASSVSGGLYGYTF | TGTGCCAGCAGCGTTTCCGGGGGACTCTATGGCTACACCTTC
TRBJ1-1 | - | TRBV30 | - | CAWDRNLVNTEAFF | TGTGCCTGGGACAGAAATTTAGTGAACACTGAAGCTTTCTTT
TRBJ1-2 | - | TRBV30 | - | CAWNSGIADGYTF | TGTGCCTGGAACTCCGGGATCGCGGATGGCTACACCTTC
TRBJ2-6 | - | TRBV7-6 | - | CASSSVPSGANVLTF | TGTGCCAGCAGTTCCGTCCCCAGTGGGGCCAACGTCCTGACTTTC
TRBJ2-5 | TRBD2 | TRBV2 | - | CASSPQGLVVGETQYF | TGTGCCAGCAGCCCACAGGGACTAGTGGTCGGGGAGACCCAGTACTTC
TRBJ2-1 | TRBD2 | TRBV4-1 | - | CASSQRELAGVYNEQFF | TGCGCCAGCAGCCAACGGGAGTTAGCGGGGGTTTACAATGAGCAGTTCTTC
TRBJ2-3 | TRBD2 | TRBV5-1 | - | CASSPTTSGITDTQYF | TGCGCCAGCAGCCCCACGACTAGCGGGATTACAGATACGCAGTATTTT
TRBJ2-7 | - | TRBV30 | few | CAWSFWTEPYEQYF | TGTGCCTGGAGTTTTTGGACAGAGCCCTACGAGCAGTACTTC
TRBJ1-1 | - | TRBV19 | - | CASSTDLSVNTEAFF | TGTGCCAGTAGTACAGACCTCAGTGTGAACACTGAAGCTTTCTTT
TRBJ2-1 | TRBD2 | TRBV5-4 | - | CASSLGASGRRGYNEQFF | TGTGCCAGCAGCTTGGGCGCTAGCGGGAGGCGTGGCTACAATGAGCAGTTCTTC
TRBJ1-2 | - | TRBV28 | - | CASSLFTGYGGYTF | TGTGCCAGCAGTTTATTTACAGGGTATGGGGGCTACACCTTC
TRBJ1-2 | - | TRBV7-2 | medium-sized | CASSPWDTGTGYTF | TGTGCCAGCAGCCCATGGGACACGGGGACTGGCTACACCTTC
TRBJ1-2 | - | TRBV27 | - | CASSLLGSYGYTF | TGTGCCAGCAGTTTACTAGGTTCCTATGGCTACACCTTC
TRBJ2-3 | - | TRBV19 | - | CASSGSARDTQYF | TGTGCCAGTAGTGGTAGCGCTAGAGATACGCAGTATTTT
TRBJ2-6 | - | TRBV19 | - | CASSPRDSGANVLTF | TGTGCCAGTAGCCCTCGAGACTCTGGGGCCAACGTCCTGACTTTC
TRBJ1-5 | - | TRBV19 | - | CASSIYGVGGDGNQPQHF | TGTGCCAGTAGTATATACGGGGTCGGAGGGGATGGCAATCAGCCCCAGCATTTT
TRBJ2-7 | TRBD1 | TRBV7-9 | few | CASRGRGPSYEQYF | TGTGCCAGCAGGGGCAGGGGGCCCTCCTACGAGCAGTACTTC
TRBJ2-7 | TRBD2 | TRBV5-4 | - | CASSPGLAGAWGEQYF | TGTGCCAGCAGCCCCGGACTAGCGGGGGCCTGGGGCGAGCAGTACTTC
TRBJ2-1 | - | TRBV7-2 | - | CASSLARPTYNEQFF | TGTGCCAGCAGCTTGGCCCGTCCCACCTACAATGAGCAGTTCTTC
TRBJ2-7 | TRBD2 | TRBV28 | - | CASSPSGFYEQYF | TGTGCCAGCAGTCCTAGCGGCTTCTACGAGCAGTACTTC
TRBJ2-1 | TRBD2 | TRBV2 | few | CASSRTSFYNEQFF | TGTGCCAGCAGTCGGACTAGCTTCTACAATGAGCAGTTCTTC
TRBJ1-2 | - | TRBV9 | - | CASSAGGGLDYGYTF | TGTGCCAGCAGCGCGGGTGGGGGACTGGACTATGGCTACACCTTC
TRBJ1-2 | - | TRBV6-1 | - | CASSDGLNYGYTF | TGTGCCAGCAGTGACGGACTTAACTATGGCTACACCTTC